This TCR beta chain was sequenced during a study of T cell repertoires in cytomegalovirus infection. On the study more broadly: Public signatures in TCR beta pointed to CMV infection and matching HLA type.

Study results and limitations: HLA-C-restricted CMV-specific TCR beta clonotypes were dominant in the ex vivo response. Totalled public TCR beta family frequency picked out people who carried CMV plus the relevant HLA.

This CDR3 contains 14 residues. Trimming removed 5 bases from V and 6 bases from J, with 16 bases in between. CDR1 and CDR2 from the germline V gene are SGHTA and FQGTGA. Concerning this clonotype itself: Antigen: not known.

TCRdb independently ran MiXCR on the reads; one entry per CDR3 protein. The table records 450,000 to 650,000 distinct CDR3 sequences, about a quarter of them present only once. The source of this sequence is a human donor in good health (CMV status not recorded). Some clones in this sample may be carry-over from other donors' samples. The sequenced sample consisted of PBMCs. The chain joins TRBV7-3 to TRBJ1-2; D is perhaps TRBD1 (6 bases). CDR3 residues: CASSEGGGLHGYTF. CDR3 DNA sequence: TGTGCCAGCAGCGAGGGGGGAGGGCTGCATGGCTACACCTTC.